The 15 T cell receptor beta chains given below trace back to one sample, sequenced in a study of molecular identifiers for immune sequencing clone quantification. From the PCR reads, TCRdb called clonotypes with MiXCR, one entry per CDR3 protein. Of 250,000 to 400,000 distinct CDR3 sequences listed, about 21% are singletons. The specimen was naive CD8+ T cells from blood, with Jurkat cell RNA spiked in. Subset denoted: FACS-sorted CD8+CD4-CCR7+CD45RA+ naive T cells. All receptors come from a human donor in good health. Some libraries in this study had Jurkat cell RNA spiked in.

Concerning this clonotype: Being one base from a much bigger clone, this may be a read error. The genes are TRBV7-6 and TRBJ2-7; 9 bases match TRBD2. J was trimmed by 5 bases and V by 4 bases; bases with no gene match: 6. Germline CDR1 is SGHVS and CDR2 is FNYEAQ. The CDR3 loop spans 14 amino acids. CDR3 sequence reads: CASSYGTSTNEQYF. The DNA of the CDR3 is TGTGCCAGCAGCTATGGGACTAGCACCAACGAGCAGTACTTC. The full variable domain, its missing parts supplied by reference TRBV7-6 and TRBJ2-7, is GAGVSQSPRYKVTKRGQDVALRCDPISGHVSLYWYRQALGQGPEFLTYFNYEAQQDKSGLPNDRFSAERPEGSISTLTIQRTEQRDSAMYRCASSYGTSTNEQYFGPGTRLTVT.

This clonotype was observed at least ten times. V and J are TRBV13 and TRBJ2-7; 9 bases agree with TRBD1. The CDR3 covers 14 residues. Germline V gene data show CDR1 as PRHDT and CDR2 as FYEKMQ (reference sequence). With V trimmed by 4 bases and J by 7 bases, 8 bases remained unmatched. As DNA, the CDR3 is TGTGCCAGCAGCTCGCGGGACAGGGCGGGAGAGCAGTACTTC. Its protein product is CASSSRDRAGEQYF. Using reference TRBV13 and TRBJ2-7 for the parts outside the CDR3, the full variable domain is AAGVIQSPRHLIKEKRETATLKCYPIPRHDTVYWYQQGPGQDPQFLISFYEKMQSDKGSIPDRFSAQQFSDYHSELNMSSLELGDSALYFCASSSRDRAGEQYFGPGTRLTVT.

This clonotype was counted many times. V is TRBV10-3 and J is TRBJ1-1; TRBD1 is a possible D gene (6 bases). This CDR3 is built from 13 residues. V was trimmed by 5 bases and J by 3 bases, leaving 10 bases between them. Germline assignment: CDR1 ENHRY and CDR2 SYGVKD. CDR3: CAISSEGDTEAFF. The CDR3 bases are TGTGCCATCAGTTCTGAGGGGGACACTGAAGCTTTCTTT.

This clonotype was observed many times. V gene TRBV20-1 combines with J gene TRBJ1-3; D is possibly TRBD1 (6 bases). This CDR3 comprises 17 residues. The germline V gene encodes CDR1 DFQATT and CDR2 SNEGSKA (reference sequence). The germline V and J ends were trimmed by 3 bases and 0 bases, with 18 bases remaining between them. CDR3: CSARSLLTGGSGNTIYF. CDR3 nucleotide sequence: TGCAGTGCTAGGTCCCTCTTGACAGGCGGCTCTGGAAACACCATATATTTT.

The J gene is TRBJ1-5, the V gene TRBV7-8, with D tentatively TRBD1 (6 bases). The germline V and J ends were trimmed by 5 bases and 0 bases, with 11 bases remaining between them. This CDR3 has 15 residues. Per germline, CDR1 SGHVS and CDR2 FQNEAQ. The DNA for the CDR3 is TGTGCCAGCAGCCCGGGGGCGGGTAGCAATCAGCCCCAGCATTTT. This codes for CASSPGAGSNQPQHF.

This clonotype was detected only a few times. This chain uses TRBV19 with TRBJ1-1; no definite D call. CDR3 length: 13 amino acids. V lost 10 bases, J lost 8 bases, and 20 bases lay in between. From germline, CDR1 is LNHDA and CDR2 SQIVND (reference sequence). The DNA of the CDR3 is TGTGCCACCCAGAATCTACCTTCCCCCGAAGCTTTCTTT. Protein: CATQNLPSPEAFF.

There are many counts of this clonotype. The rearrangement uses TRBV11-2 and TRBJ2-1; the match to TRBD1 covers 7 bases. V shed 5 bases and J 2 bases; nucleotides not matched to a gene: 6. Germline V gene sequence: CDR1 SGHAT, CDR2 FQNNGV. The CDR3 consists of 15 residues. CDR3 in amino acids: CASSLGTETYNEQFF. The CDR3 nucleotides read TGTGCCAGCAGCCTAGGGACAGAAACCTACAATGAGCAGTTCTTC. The full variable domain, with the rest looked up from reference TRBV11-2 and TRBJ2-1, is EAGVAQSPRYKIIEKRQSVAFWCNPISGHATLYWYQQILGQGPKLLIQFQNNGVVDDSQLPKDRFSAERLKGVDSTLKIQPAKLEDSAVYLCASSLGTETYNEQFFGPGTRLTVL.

Only one count was recorded for this clonotype. A read error is possible here, since a much larger clone lies one base away. This chain uses TRBV29-1 with TRBJ1-2; TRBD1 agrees at 8 bases. The V gene's germline CDR1 is SQVTM and CDR2 ANQGSEA. The CDR3 runs to 13 residues. The CDR3 here is CSGETGENYSYTF. CDR3 nucleotide sequence: TGCAGCGGCGAGACAGGGGAGAACTATAGCTACACCTTC.

The chain uses TRBV27 and TRBJ2-7; D is perhaps TRBD1 (6 bases). This CDR3 has 15 amino acids. V gave up 3 bases and J gave up 1 base, with 13 bases separating them. Germline V gene data show CDR1 as MNHEY and CDR2 as SMNVEV (reference sequence). The DNA of the CDR3 is TGTGCCAGCAGTTTTCGGCCGGACAGATCCTACGAGCAGTACTTC. This codes for CASSFRPDRSYEQYF.

A word on this clonotype: This may be a read error: a much more frequent sequence differs by one nucleotide. The CDR3 region has the DNA TGCAGCGTGGAAACAGGGAATAGCTACGAGCAGTACTTC. Protein sequence: CSVETGNSYEQYF. This sequence joins TRBV29-1 and TRBJ2-7, with a possible D match to TRBD1 (6 bases). V dropped 6 bases and J dropped 3 bases, with 15 bases sitting between them. Per germline, CDR1 SQVTM and CDR2 ANQGSEA. CDR3 length equals 13 residues.

This clonotype occurred many times. V gene TRBV18 combines with J gene TRBJ2-1, with a possible D match to TRBD2 (6 bases). The germline CDR1 and CDR2 sequences are KGHSH and LQKENI. The CDR3 covers 15 residues. V lost 3 bases to trimming and J lost 5 bases, with 14 bases between them. The DNA for the CDR3 is TGTGCCAGCTCACCCCTTGGTAGCGGAGACAATGAGCAGTTCTTC. Protein: CASSPLGSGDNEQFF.

The count of this clonotype is one. A much larger clone lies a single base off, so this may be a read error. This chain uses TRBV5-1 with TRBJ2-7, with D possibly matching TRBD2 (5 bases). The CDR3 covers 12 residues. From germline, CDR1 is SGHRS and CDR2 YFSETQ. Here the CDR3 reads CVSSLTREEQYF. The DNA for the CDR3 is TGCGTCAGCAGCTTGACGAGGGAAGAGCAGTACTTC. Together with reference TRBV5-1 and TRBJ2-7, the CDR3 gives the full variable domain: KAGVTQTPRYLIKTRGQQVTLSCSPISGHRSVSWYQQTPGQGLQFLFEYFSETQRNKGNFPGRFSGRQFSNSRSEMNVSTLELGDSALYLCVSSLTREEQYFGPGTRLTVT.

V is TRBV6-2 or TRBV6-3 and J is TRBJ1-1; D call uncertain. Germline values: CDR1 MNHEY, CDR2 SVGEGT. The CDR3 loop spans 11 amino acids. The CDR3 coding sequence is TGTGGGGTGGGCATGAACACTGAAGCTTTCTTT. This codes for CGVGMNTEAFF.

This clonotype was picked up a small number of times. The gene calls are TRBV30 and TRBJ2-7; the D call may be TRBD1 or TRBD2 (5 bases each). CDR1 GTSNPN and CDR2 SVGIG come from the germline V gene (reference sequence). Trimming took off 2 bases at V and 11 bases at J, with 19 bases between the two ends. The CDR3 is 13 amino acids. The CDR3 reads CAWSYDYGTDKYF. In nucleotides, the CDR3 is TGTGCCTGGAGTTACGATTATGGGACCGACAAGTACTTC.

A remark on this clonotype: Its ends do not fully match the called genes, so a read error is possible. This chain uses TRBV30 with TRBJ2-5; 9 positions agree with TRBD1. CDR1 is GTSNPN, CDR2 SVGIG, per germline (reference sequence). There are 14 residues in the CDR3. The CDR3 here is CAWSIQGAQGTQYF. CDR3 nucleotides: TGTGCCTGGAGTATACAGGGGGCCCAAGGGACCCAGTACTTC.